The TCR beta chain described here comes from a study of CD8+ T cells in alopecia areata. Treatment: oral pan-JAK inhibitor, 5-10 mg twice daily. RNA was isolated and reverse transcribed to cDNA, the sequencing template. Using immunoSEQ multiplex PCR, the repertoire was profiled, and TCRdb retains in-frame clones only, with some absent. The sample carries 130,000 or so clones, around 83% recorded once. Germline V gives CDR1 SQVTM, CDR2 ANQGSEA. This CDR3 comprises 13 residues. Trimming took 6 bases from V and 0 from J, leaving 12 bases between them. V usage is TRBV29-1 and J usage is TRBJ2-7, with D possibly being TRBD1 (5 bases). This sequence was found in a human donor with alopecia areata. The source was CD8+ T cells sorted from blood, collected at week 4, from a patient treated with tofacitinib. CDR3 sequence: CSVYDSISYEQYF. CDR3 DNA sequence: TGCAGCGTATACGACAGCATCTCCTACGAGCAGTACTTC.